A selection of T cell receptor beta chains follows, all from one sample in a study of blood T cell repertoires in COVID-19. Only in-frame clones appear in the TCRdb table, and some are missing; sequencing was by immunoSEQ multiplex PCR. The data hold roughly 200,000 clones, with just over 85% observed a single time. The sample consisted of peripheral blood. These receptors were taken from a man older than 75 with acute or convalescent COVID-19. The CDR3 runs from the conserved cysteine through the conserved F or W. The order of the fields is V gene, clone size, D gene, J gene, CDR3 length, CDR3 protein, CDR3 DNA. A D gene is named only where the DNA matches it firmly. Clone size is not always given. Where it is, it says once, few, many or a class for expanded clones.

>TRBV27|once|TRBD1|TRBJ2-1|16
CASSLSGGTSYNEQFF
TGTGCCAGCAGTTTGTCAGGGGGAACCTCCTACAATGAGCAGTTCTTC
>TRBV25-1|-|-|TRBJ2-5|15
CASSSPRGGPETQYF
TGTGCCAGCAGCTCCCCCCGGGGAGGCCCGGAGACCCAGTACTTC
>TRBV24-1|once|-|TRBJ2-2|20
CATSLTPGTGGAWTTGELFF
TGTGCCACCAGTCTCACTCCGGGAACAGGGGGGGCTTGGACCACCGGGGAGCTGTTTTTT
>TRBV12-3/TRBV12-4|-|TRBD1|TRBJ1-2|13
CASSLQGVYGYTF
TGTGCCAGCAGTTTGCAGGGGGTCTATGGCTACACCTTC
>TRBV5-1|-|TRBD2|TRBJ2-4|23
CASSKSPGTSGREGMTAKNIQYF
TGCGCCAGCAGCAAATCACCCGGGACTAGCGGGAGGGAGGGGATGACGGCCAAAAACATTCAGTACTTC
>TRBV10-3|-|TRBD1|TRBJ1-1|15
CAISGTGAPNTEAFF
TGTGCCATCAGTGGCACAGGGGCGCCGAACACTGAAGCTTTCTTT
>TRBV28|-|-|TRBJ2-2|13
CASRSTNTGELFF
TGTGCCAGCAGATCAACGAACACCGGGGAGCTGTTTTTT
>TRBV5-1|-|TRBD2|TRBJ2-3|14
CASNKREVTDTQYF
TGCGCCAGCAACAAGCGGGAGGTTACAGATACGCAGTATTTT
>TRBV27|-|-|TRBJ2-3|15
CASSKTFRGTDTQYF
TGTGCCAGCAGTAAGACCTTTCGGGGCACAGATACGCAGTATTTT
>TRBV6-5|-|TRBD1|TRBJ1-1|12
CASSSTGNEAFF
TGTGCCAGCAGCTCGACAGGGAATGAAGCTTTCTTT
>TRBV11-3|-|TRBD2|TRBJ2-1|14
CASSSGGTSVVKFF
TGTGCCAGCAGCTCGGGGGGGACTAGCGTGGTTAAGTTCTTC
>TRBV7-2|few|-|TRBJ1-6|14
CASSLSGANSPLHF
TGTGCCAGCAGCTTATCAGGGGCAAATTCACCCCTCCACTTT
>TRBV7-2|-|-|TRBJ2-3|12
CASSTYGDTQYF
TGTGCCAGCAGCACCTACGGAGATACGCAGTATTTT
>TRBV18|once|TRBD1|TRBJ1-1|15
CASSPQRQGFTEAFF
TGTGCCAGCTCACCCCAGCGACAGGGGTTCACTGAAGCTTTCTTT
>TRBV14|-|-|TRBJ1-6|11
CASSQAGTLHF
TGTGCCAGCAGCCAAGCAGGGACCCTCCACTTT